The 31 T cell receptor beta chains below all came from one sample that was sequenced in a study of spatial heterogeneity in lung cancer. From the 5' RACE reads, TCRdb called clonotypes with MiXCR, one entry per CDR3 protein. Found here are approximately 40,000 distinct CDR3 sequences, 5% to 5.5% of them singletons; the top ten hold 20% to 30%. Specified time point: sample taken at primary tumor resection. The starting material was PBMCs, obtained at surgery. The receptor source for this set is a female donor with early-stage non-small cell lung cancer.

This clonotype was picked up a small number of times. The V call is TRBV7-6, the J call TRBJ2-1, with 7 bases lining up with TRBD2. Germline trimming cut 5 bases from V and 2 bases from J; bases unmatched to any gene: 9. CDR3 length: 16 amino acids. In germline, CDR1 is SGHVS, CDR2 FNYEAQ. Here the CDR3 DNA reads TGTGCCAGCAGCCCATTAGCGGGTCGGGCCTACAATGAGCAGTTCTTC. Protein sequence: CASSPLAGRAYNEQFF.

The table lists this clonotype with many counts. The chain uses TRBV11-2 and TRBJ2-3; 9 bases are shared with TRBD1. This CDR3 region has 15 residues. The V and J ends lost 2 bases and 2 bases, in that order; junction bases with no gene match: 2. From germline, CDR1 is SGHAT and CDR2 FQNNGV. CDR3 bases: TGTGCCAGCAGCTTAAGACAGGGGGTCACAGATACGCAGTATTTT. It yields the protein CASSLRQGVTDTQYF.

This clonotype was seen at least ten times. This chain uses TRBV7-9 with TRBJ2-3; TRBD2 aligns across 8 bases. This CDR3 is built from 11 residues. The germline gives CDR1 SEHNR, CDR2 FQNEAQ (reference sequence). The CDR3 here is CGGGLTDTQYF. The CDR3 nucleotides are TGTGGCGGGGGGCTCACAGATACGCAGTATTTT. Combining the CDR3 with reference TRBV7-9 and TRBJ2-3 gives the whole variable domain DTGVSQNPRHKITKRGQNVTFRCDPISEHNRLYWYRQTLGQGPEFLTYFQNEAQLEKSRLLSDRFSAERPKGSFSTLEIQRTEQGDSAMYLCGGGLTDTQYFGPGTRLTVL.

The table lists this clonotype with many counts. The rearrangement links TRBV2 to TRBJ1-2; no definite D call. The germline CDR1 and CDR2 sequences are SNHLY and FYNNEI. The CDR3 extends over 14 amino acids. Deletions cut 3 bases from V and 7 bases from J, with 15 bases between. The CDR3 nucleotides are TGTGCCAGCAGTGAGGGCAGACTTATGCGTGGCTACACCTTC. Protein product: CASSEGRLMRGYTF.

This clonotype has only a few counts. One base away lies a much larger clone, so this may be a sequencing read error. For the CDR3, the DNA is TGTGCCGGCAGGCAGGGGGCCACAGATACGCAGTATTTT. Translated, it gives CAGRQGATDTQYF. J is TRBJ2-3 and V is TRBV11-2, with 8 bases that match TRBD1. CDR3 length: 13 residues. Germline CDR1 is SGHAT and CDR2 is FQNNGV.

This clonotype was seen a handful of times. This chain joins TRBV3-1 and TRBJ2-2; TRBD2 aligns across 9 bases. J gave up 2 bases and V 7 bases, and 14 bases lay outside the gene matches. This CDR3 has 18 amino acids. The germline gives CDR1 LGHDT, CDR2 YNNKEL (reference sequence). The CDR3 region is CASKAIAGAVVNTGELFF. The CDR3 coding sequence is TGTGCCAGCAAGGCGATAGCGGGGGCCGTAGTAAACACCGGGGAGCTGTTTTTT.

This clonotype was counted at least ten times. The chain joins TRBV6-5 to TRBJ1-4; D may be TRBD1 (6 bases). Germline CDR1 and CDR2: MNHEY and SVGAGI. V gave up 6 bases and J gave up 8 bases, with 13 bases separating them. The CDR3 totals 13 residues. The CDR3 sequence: CASSPLGGEKLFF. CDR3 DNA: TGTGCCAGCAGCCCCTTAGGGGGGGAAAAACTGTTTTTT.

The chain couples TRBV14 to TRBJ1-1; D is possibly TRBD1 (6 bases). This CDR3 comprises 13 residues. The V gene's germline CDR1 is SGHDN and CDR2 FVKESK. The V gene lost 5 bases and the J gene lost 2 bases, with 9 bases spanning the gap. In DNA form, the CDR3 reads TGTGCCAGCAGCGGACAGATAAACACTGAAGCTTTCTTT. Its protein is CASSGQINTEAFF. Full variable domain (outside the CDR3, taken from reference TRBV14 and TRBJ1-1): EAGVTQFPSHSVIEKGQTVTLRCDPISGHDNLYWYRRVMGKEIKFLLHFVKESKQDESGMPNNRFLAERTGGTYSTLKVQPAELEDSGVYFCASSGQINTEAFFGQGTRLTVV.

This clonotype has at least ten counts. CDR3 sequence: CASSLDRGHSEKLFF. The CDR3 DNA follows: TGTGCCAGCAGCCTCGACAGGGGGCATAGTGAAAAACTGTTTTTT. The chain combines TRBV3-1 with TRBJ1-4, with 10 bases identical to TRBD1. Trimming cost V 4 bases and J 7 bases; bases outside gene matches: 6. Germline-derived CDR1 and CDR2 are LGHDT and YNNKEL (reference sequence). The CDR3 extends over 15 amino acids.

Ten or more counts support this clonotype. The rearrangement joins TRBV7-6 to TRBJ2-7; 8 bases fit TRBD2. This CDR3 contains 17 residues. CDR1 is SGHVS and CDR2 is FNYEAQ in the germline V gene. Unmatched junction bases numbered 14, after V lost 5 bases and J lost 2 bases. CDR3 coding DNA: TGTGCCAGCAGCCCCGGGCGGGGGGCCGCCCGGCCCTACGAGCAGTACTTC. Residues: CASSPGRGAARPYEQYF.

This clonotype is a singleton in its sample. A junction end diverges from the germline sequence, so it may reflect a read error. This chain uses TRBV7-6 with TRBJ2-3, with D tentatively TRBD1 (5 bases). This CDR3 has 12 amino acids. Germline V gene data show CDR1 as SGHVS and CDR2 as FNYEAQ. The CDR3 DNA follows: TGTGCCAGCAGCTTAGCAGGGGATACGCACTATTTT. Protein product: CASSLAGDTHYF.

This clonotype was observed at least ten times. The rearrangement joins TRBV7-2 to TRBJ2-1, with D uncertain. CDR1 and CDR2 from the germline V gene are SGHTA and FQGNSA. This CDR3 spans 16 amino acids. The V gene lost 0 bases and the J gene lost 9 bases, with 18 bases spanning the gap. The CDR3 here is CASSLAPAQRSGEQFF. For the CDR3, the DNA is TGTGCCAGCAGCTTAGCACCGGCTCAGAGGTCGGGTGAGCAGTTCTTC.

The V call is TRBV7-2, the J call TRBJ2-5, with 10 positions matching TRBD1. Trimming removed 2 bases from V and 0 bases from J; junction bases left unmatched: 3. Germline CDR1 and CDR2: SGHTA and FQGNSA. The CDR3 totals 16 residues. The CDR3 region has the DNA TGTGCCAGCAGCTTATCGGACAGGGGGTACCAAGAGACCCAGTACTTC. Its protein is CASSLSDRGYQETQYF.

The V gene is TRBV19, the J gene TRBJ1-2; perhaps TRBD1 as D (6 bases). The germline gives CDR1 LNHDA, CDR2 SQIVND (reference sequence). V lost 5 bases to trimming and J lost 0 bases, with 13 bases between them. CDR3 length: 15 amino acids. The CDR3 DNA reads TGTGCCAGTAGTGCTGGGGGCCTGACTAACTATGGCTACACCTTC. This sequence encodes CASSAGGLTNYGYTF.

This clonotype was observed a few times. The CDR3 is CASSLTPGGIYEQYF. The CDR3 DNA is TGTGCCAGCAGCTTAACCCCGGGGGGTATCTACGAGCAGTACTTC. This sequence joins TRBV7-2 and TRBJ2-7, with TRBD2 matching 7 bases. The V and J ends lost 2 bases and 3 bases, in that order; junction bases with no gene match: 7. CDR1 is SGHTA and CDR2 is FQGNSA in the germline V gene. This CDR3 is 15 amino acids long.

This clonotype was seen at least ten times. The CDR3 sequence is CASSTGLGSYEQYF. The CDR3 region has the DNA TGTGCCAGTAGCACAGGGCTGGGGTCCTACGAGCAGTACTTC. The V gene is TRBV9, the J gene TRBJ2-7; TRBD1 is a possible D gene (6 bases). The CDR3 extends over 14 amino acids. Germline V gene sequence: CDR1 SGDLS, CDR2 YYNGEE. The V end lost 8 bases, the J end lost 1 base, and 16 bases lay between the germline ends.

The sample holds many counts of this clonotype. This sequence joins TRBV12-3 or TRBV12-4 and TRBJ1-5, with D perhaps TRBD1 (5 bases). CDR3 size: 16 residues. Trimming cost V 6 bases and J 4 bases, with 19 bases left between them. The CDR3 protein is CASSLTLGRGNQPQHF. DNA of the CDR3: TGTGCCAGCAGCTTGACTCTGGGACGCGGGAATCAGCCCCAGCATTTT.

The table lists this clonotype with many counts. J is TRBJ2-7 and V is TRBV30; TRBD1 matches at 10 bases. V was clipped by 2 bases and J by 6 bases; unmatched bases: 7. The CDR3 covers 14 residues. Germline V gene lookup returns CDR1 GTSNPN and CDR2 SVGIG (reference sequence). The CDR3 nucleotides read TGTGCCTGGAGTAGGGGACAGGGGTACAGCGAGCAGTACTTC. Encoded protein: CAWSRGQGYSEQYF.

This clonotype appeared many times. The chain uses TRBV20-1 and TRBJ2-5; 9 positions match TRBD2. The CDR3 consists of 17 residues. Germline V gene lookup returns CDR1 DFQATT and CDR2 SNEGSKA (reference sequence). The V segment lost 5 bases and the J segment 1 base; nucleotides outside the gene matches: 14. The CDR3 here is CSAGGTRVAGAQETQYF. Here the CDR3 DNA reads TGCAGTGCTGGCGGTACTAGGGTAGCGGGGGCCCAAGAGACCCAGTACTTC.

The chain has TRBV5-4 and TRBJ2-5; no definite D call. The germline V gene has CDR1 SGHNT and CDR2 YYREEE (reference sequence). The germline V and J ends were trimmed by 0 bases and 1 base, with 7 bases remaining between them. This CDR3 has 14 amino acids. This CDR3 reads CASSLVGTQETQYF. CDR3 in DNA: TGTGCCAGCAGCTTGGTGGGCACCCAAGAGACCCAGTACTTC.

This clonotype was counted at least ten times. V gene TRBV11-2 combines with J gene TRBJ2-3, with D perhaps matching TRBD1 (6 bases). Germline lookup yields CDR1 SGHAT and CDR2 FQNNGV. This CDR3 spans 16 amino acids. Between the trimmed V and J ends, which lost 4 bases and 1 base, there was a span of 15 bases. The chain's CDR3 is CASSSIRGSGTDTQYF. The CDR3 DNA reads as TGTGCCAGCAGCTCGATCAGGGGATCTGGCACAGATACGCAGTATTTT.

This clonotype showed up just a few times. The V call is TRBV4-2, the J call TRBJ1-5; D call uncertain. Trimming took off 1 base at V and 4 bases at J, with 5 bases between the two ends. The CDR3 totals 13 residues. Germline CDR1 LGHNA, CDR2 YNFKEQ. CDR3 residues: CASSQGVNQPQHF. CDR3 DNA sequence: TGTGCCAGCAGCCAAGGGGTAAATCAGCCCCAGCATTTT.

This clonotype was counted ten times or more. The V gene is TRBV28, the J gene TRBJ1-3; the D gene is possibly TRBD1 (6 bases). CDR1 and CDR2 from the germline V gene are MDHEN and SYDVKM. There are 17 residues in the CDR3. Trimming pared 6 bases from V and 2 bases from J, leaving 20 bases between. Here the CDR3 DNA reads TGTGCCAGCAGCTCGGGGGGGCAGGGCTTCGCTGGAAACACCATATATTTT. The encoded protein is CASSSGGQGFAGNTIYF. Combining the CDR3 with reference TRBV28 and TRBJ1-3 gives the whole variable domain DVKVTQSSRYLVKRTGEKVFLECVQDMDHENMFWYRQDPGLGLRLIYFSYDVKMKEKGDIPEGYSVSREKKERFSLILESASTNQTSMYLCASSSGGQGFAGNTIYFGEGSWLTVV.

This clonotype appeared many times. CDR3 amino acids: CASSLGLFSYEQYF. For the CDR3, the DNA is TGTGCCAGCAGCTTAGGACTCTTTTCCTACGAGCAGTACTTC. This sequence joins TRBV7-2 and TRBJ2-7; unclear D gene. V was pared by 1 base and J by 1 base, with 8 bases between. The CDR3 extends over 14 amino acids. Germline CDR1 and CDR2: SGHTA and FQGNSA.

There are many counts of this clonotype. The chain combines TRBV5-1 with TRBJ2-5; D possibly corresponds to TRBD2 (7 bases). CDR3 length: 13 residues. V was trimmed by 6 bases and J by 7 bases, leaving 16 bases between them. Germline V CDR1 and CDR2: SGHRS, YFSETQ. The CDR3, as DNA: TGCGCCAGCACTGGGGGGGGCCGCGGGACCCAGTACTTC. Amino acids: CASTGGGRGTQYF.

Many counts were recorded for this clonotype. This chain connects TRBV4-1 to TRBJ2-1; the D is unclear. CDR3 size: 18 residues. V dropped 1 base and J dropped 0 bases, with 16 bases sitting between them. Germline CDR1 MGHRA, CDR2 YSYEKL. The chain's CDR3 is CASSQVDLGISSYNEQFF. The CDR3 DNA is TGCGCCAGCAGCCAAGTCGATCTCGGAATCAGCTCCTACAATGAGCAGTTCTTC.

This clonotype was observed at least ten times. CDR3 in DNA: TGCAGTGCTAGGAAAAGTAGCGACCCAATCACAGATACGCAGTATTTT. Its protein product is CSARKSSDPITDTQYF. J is TRBJ2-3 and V is TRBV20-1, with D perhaps matching TRBD2 (5 bases). Germline CDR1 is DFQATT and CDR2 is SNEGSKA (reference sequence). V shed 3 bases and J shed 2 bases, with 18 bases lying between them. The length of the CDR3 is 16 residues.

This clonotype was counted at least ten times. The CDR3 reads CASSSTTWGTYGYTF. CDR3 bases: TGTGCCAGCAGCTCAACTACATGGGGGACCTATGGCTACACCTTC. This chain connects TRBV7-9 to TRBJ1-2, with D perhaps TRBD1 (5 bases). V lost 4 bases and J lost 4, with 16 bases in between. The CDR3 is 15 amino acids. From germline, CDR1 is SEHNR and CDR2 FQNEAQ (reference sequence).

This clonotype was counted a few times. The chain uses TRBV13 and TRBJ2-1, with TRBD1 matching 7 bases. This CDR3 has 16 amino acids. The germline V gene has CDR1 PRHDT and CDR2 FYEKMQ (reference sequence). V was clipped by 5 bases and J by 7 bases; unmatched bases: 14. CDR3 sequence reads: CASSGSDRVWGNEQFF. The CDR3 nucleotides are TGTGCCAGCAGCGGGTCTGACAGGGTTTGGGGGAATGAGCAGTTCTTC.

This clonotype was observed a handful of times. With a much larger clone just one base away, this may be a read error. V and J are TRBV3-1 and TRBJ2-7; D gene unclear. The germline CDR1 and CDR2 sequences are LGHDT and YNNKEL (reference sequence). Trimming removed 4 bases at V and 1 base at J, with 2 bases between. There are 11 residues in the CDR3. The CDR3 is CASSPSYEQYF. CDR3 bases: TGTGCCAGCAGCCCATCCTACGAGCAGTACTTC.

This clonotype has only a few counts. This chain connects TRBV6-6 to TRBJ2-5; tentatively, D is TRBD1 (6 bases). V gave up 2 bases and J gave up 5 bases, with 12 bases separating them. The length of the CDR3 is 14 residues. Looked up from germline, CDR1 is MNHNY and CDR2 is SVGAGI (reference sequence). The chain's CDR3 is CASSYGPGVETQYF. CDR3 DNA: TGTGCCAGCAGTTACGGGCCAGGGGTCGAGACCCAGTACTTC.